This TCR beta chain was obtained from a study of blood T cell repertoires in COVID-19. Study information: The United States, Italy and Spain supplied acute and convalescent COVID-19 samples.

Original processing methods: Nucleated cell counts were estimated from reference gene primer amplification. Assay used: immunoSEQ multiplex PCR; TCRdb lists only in-frame clones, some missing. V, J and clone size are those of that table, while D and trimming were read from the DNA. Seen here are about 160,000 clones, around 82% observed once, and the top ten hold roughly 6.4%. Germline V gene lookup returns CDR1 GTSNPN and CDR2 SVGIG (reference sequence). The CDR3 totals 14 residues. With 0 bases removed from V and 3 bases from J, the gap between germline ends came to 10 bases. V is TRBV30 and J is TRBJ2-3; a possible D gene is TRBD2 (6 bases). Sequenced sample: peripheral blood. This receptor was taken from a woman between 40 and 55 years old with COVID-19, enrolled during active disease. The CDR3 spells CAWSVGGATDTQYF. The CDR3 DNA is TGTGCCTGGAGTGTAGGCGGGGCGACAGATACGCAGTATTTT.